This T cell receptor beta chain emerged from a study of blood T cell repertoires in COVID-19. Sequencing was performed with immunoSEQ multiplex PCR; in TCRdb, only in-frame clones are kept and a portion is missing. The sample lists 250,000 or so clones, roughly 88% occurring once. The source material was peripheral blood. The source is a man aged 35 to 55 who had recovered from COVID-19.

The CDR3 here is CASSPRLGNEQFF. CDR3 sequence (DNA): TGTGCCAGCAGCCCGCGACTAGGGAATGAGCAGTTCTTC. This chain connects TRBV9 to TRBJ2-1; maybe TRBD2 (6 bases). This CDR3 has 13 residues. Trimming took 4 bases from V and 7 from J, leaving 12 bases between them. From germline, CDR1 is SGDLS and CDR2 YYNGEE.